This T cell receptor beta chain was obtained from a study of cytomegalovirus exposure and HLA in healthy donors. Both 60 Vbeta primers and 13 Jbeta primers went into the PCR. The data were produced by immunoSEQ multiplex PCR, yet TCRdb's version contains in-frame clones alone and is incomplete. The sample table includes roughly 120,000 clones. The CDR3 loop spans 15 amino acids. Per germline, CDR1 MDHEN and CDR2 SYDVKM. J was trimmed by 3 bases and V by 6 bases; bases with no gene match: 7. The rearrangement joins TRBV28 to TRBJ2-1; 8 bases fit TRBD1. The source material was PBMCs. The clonotype was recovered from a man aged 35 to 55 in good health and CMV-seronegative. For the CDR3, the DNA is TGTGCCAGCAGCGGAGGGGACAGGTACTACAATGAGCAGTTCTTC. It codes for CASSGGDRYYNEQFF.